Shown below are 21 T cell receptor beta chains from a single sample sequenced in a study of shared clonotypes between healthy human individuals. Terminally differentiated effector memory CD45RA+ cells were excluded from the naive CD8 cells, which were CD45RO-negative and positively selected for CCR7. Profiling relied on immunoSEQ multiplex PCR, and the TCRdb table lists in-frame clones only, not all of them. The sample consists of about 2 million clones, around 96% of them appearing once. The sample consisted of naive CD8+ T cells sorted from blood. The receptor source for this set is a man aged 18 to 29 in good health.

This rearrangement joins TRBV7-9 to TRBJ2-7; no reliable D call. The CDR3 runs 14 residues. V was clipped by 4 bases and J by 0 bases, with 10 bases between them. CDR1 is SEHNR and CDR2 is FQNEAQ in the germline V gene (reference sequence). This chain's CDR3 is CASSSELSSYEQYF. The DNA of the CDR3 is TGTGCCAGCAGCTCCGAATTGAGCTCCTACGAGCAGTACTTC. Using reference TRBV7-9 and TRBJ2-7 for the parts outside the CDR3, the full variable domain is DTGVSQNPRHKITKRGQNVTFRCDPISEHNRLYWYRQTLGQGPEFLTYFQNEAQLEKSRLLSDRFSAERPKGSFSTLEIQRTEQGDSAMYLCASSSELSSYEQYFGPGTRLTVT.

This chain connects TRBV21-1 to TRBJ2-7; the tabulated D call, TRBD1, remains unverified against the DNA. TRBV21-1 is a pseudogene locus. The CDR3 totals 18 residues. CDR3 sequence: CASSTWGRQGSYSYEQYF. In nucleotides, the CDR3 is TGTGCCAGCAGCACTTGGGGACGACAGGGGTCTTACTCCTACGAGCAGTACTTC.

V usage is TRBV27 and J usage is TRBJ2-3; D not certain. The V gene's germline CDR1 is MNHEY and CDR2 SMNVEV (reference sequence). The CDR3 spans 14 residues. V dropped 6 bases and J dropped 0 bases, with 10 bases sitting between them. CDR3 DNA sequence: TGTGCCAGCAGCCCCTCGTCTAGCACAGATACGCAGTATTTT. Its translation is CASSPSSSTDTQYF.

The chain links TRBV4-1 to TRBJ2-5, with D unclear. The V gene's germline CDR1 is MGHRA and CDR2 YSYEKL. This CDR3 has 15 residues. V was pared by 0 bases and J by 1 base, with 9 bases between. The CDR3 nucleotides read TGCGCCAGCAGCCAAGAGATTTGGTTCCAAGAGACCCAGTACTTC. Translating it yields CASSQEIWFQETQYF.

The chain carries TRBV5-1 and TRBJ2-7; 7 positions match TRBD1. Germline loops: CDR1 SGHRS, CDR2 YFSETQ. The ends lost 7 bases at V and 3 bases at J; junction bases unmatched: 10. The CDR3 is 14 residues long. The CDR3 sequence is CASALPQGDYEQYF. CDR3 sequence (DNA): TGCGCCAGCGCGCTACCCCAGGGGGACTACGAGCAGTACTTC.

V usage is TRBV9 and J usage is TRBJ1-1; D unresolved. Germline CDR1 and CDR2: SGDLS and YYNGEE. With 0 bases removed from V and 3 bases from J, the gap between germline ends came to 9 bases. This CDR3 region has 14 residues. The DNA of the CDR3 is TGTGCCAGCAGCGTAGGGCGGCGGGACACTGAAGCTTTCTTT. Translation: CASSVGRRDTEAFF.

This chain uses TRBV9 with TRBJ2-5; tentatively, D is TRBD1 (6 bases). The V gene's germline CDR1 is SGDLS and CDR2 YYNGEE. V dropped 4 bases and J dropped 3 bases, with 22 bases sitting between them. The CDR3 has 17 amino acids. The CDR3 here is CASSFRGFEDREETQYF. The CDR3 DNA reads TGTGCCAGCAGCTTTAGGGGGTTTGAGGATCGGGAAGAGACCCAGTACTTC.

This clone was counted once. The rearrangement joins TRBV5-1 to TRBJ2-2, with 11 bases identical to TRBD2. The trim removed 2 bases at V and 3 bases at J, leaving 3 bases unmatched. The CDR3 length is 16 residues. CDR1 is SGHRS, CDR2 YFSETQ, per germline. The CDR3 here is CASSLLAGEDTGELFF. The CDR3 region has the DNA TGCGCCAGCAGCTTACTAGCGGGAGAGGACACCGGGGAGCTGTTTTTT.

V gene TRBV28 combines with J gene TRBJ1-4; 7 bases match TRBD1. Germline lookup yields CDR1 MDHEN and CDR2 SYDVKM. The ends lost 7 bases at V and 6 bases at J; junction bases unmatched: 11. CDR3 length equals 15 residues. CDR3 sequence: CASTLAYRGHEKLFF. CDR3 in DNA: TGTGCCAGCACCCTAGCGTACAGGGGCCATGAAAAACTGTTTTTT.

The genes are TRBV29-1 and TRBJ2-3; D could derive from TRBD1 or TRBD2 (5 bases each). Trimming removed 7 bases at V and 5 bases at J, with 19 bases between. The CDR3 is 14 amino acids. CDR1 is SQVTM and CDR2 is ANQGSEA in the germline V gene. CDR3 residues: CSAGRGRRLDTQYF. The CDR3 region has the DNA TGCAGCGCCGGTCGGGGCCGCCGGTTAGATACGCAGTATTTT.

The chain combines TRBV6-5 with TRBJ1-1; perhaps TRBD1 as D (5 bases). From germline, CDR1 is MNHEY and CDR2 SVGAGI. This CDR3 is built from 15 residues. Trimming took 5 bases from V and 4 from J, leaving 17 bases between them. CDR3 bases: TGTGCCAGCAGTGCGCCGGAGGGGTGGTCCACTGAAGCTTTCTTT. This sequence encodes CASSAPEGWSTEAFF.

In nucleotides, the CDR3 is TGCGCCAGCAGCCAGATTCCCTTTTTGGCGGGAGACACCGGGGAGCTGTTTTTT. Encoded protein: CASSQIPFLAGDTGELFF. This rearrangement joins TRBV4-1 to TRBJ2-2, with 7 bases fitting TRBD2. The CDR3 has 18 residues. J lost 3 bases, V lost 3 bases, and 13 bases had no gene match. Germline lookup yields CDR1 MGHRA and CDR2 YSYEKL.

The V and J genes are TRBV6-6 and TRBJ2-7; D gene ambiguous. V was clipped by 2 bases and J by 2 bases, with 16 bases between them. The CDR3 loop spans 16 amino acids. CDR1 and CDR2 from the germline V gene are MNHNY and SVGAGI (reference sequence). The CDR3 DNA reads TGTGCCAGCAGTTACGGGGTCAGGATCGCCCCCTACGAGCAGTACTTC. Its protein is CASSYGVRIAPYEQYF.

CDR3 sequence (DNA): TGCGCCAGCGGGAGACGGACGAACACTGAAGCTTTCTTT. This translates into CASGRRTNTEAFF. This chain joins TRBV23-1 and TRBJ1-1; D remains unclear. TRBV23-1 is an open reading frame, and its role is uncertain. The CDR3 covers 13 residues. V was cut by 8 bases and J by 1 base, with 11 bases left in between.

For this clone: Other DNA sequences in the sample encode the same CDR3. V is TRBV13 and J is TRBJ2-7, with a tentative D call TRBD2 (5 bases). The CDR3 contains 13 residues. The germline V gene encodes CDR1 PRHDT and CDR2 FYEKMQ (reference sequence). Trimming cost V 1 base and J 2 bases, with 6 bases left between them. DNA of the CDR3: TGTGCCAGCAGCTTAGTGGGAGCCTACGAGCAGTACTTC. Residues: CASSLVGAYEQYF.

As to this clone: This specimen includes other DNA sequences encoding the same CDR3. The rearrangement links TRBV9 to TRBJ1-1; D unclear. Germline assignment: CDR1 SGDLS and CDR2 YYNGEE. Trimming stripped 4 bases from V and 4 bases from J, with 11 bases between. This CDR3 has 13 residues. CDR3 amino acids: CASSLGGGTEAFF. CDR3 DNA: TGTGCCAGCAGCTTGGGTGGAGGCACTGAAGCTTTCTTT.

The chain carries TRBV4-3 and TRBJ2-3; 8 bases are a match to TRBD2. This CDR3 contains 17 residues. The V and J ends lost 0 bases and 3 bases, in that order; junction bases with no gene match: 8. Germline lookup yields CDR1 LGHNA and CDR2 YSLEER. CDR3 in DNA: TGCGCCAGCAGCCAAGACATTCCGGGAGGGTGGACAGATACGCAGTATTTT. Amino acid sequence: CASSQDIPGGWTDTQYF.

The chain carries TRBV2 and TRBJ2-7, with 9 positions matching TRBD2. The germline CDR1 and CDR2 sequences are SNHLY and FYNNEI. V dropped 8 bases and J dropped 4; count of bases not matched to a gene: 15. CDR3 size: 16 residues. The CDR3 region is CASLLSREGERYEQYF. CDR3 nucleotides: TGTGCCAGCCTCCTCTCGCGGGAGGGGGAGAGGTACGAGCAGTACTTC.

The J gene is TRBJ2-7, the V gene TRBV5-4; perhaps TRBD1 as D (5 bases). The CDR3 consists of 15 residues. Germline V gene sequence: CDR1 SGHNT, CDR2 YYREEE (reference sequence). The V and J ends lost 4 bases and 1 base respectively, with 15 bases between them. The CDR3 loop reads CASSPRTSDSYEQYF. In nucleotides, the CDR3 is TGTGCCAGCAGCCCTAGGACATCGGATTCCTACGAGCAGTACTTC.

The CDR3 bases are TGTGCCAGCAGCTTAGGGTACGGGAGTGGGTACAATGAGCAGTTCTTC. This sequence encodes CASSLGYGSGYNEQFF. V and J are TRBV13 and TRBJ2-1, with D maybe TRBD2 (6 bases). Germline CDR1 PRHDT, CDR2 FYEKMQ (reference sequence). V lost 0 bases, J lost 4 bases, and 13 bases lay in between. The CDR3 contains 16 residues.

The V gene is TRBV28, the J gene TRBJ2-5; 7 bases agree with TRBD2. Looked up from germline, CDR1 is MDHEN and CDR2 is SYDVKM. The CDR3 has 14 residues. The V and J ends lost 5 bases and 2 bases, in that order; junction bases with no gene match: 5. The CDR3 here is CASSPYSGQETQYF. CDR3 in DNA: TGTGCCAGCAGTCCTTATAGCGGGCAAGAGACCCAGTACTTC.